These T cell receptor beta chains were read from a single sample in a study of early T cells in non-severe SARS-CoV-2 infection. Using its own MiXCR run on the 5' RACE reads, TCRdb lists one record per CDR3 protein. The sample consists of over 85,000 distinct CDR3 sequences, around a sixth of them appearing once. Sequencing input: whole blood. The receptor set was obtained from an adult who was a healthcare worker with PCR-confirmed SARS-CoV-2 infection or an uninfected control (not recorded which). Each CDR3 is given with its conserved first and last residue. Each record gives: V gene, J gene, CDR3 protein.

>TRBV28|TRBJ2-2
CASIRETSNTGELFF
>TRBV11-2|TRBJ2-7
CASSSSGPSYEQYF
>TRBV6-2/TRBV6-3|TRBJ2-1
CASSYPPLAGPYNEQFF
>TRBV11-2|TRBJ1-2
CASSLGGADGYTF
>TRBV29-1|TRBJ2-7
CSVDRLGEQYF
>TRBV11-2|TRBJ2-7
CASSSPTGVYTYEQYF
>TRBV12-5|TRBJ2-2
CASGLVISSGRDTGELFF
>TRBV29-1|TRBJ1-4
CSVEVGEKLFF
>TRBV7-9|TRBJ2-5
CASSWTWTSSIQETQYF
>TRBV19|TRBJ1-5
CASLAATMRLHF
>TRBV7-2|TRBJ1-2
CASSFHGYGYTF
>TRBV4-2|TRBJ2-7
CASSQDPGWGAYEQYF
>TRBV2|TRBJ2-2
CASRLTGGRIGELFF
>TRBV7-2|TRBJ1-2
CASSSLTGGYGYTF
>TRBV7-2|TRBJ2-3
CASSLRQRTDTQYF
>TRBV5-4|TRBJ2-3
CASSRDPLSTDTQYF
>TRBV28|TRBJ2-7
CASSFAIGEQYF
>TRBV27|TRBJ1-1
CASSQGFEAFF
>TRBV10-3|TRBJ2-7
CAIGGAGYEQYF
>TRBV29-1|TRBJ2-7
CSVPIEGDIYEQYF
>TRBV30|TRBJ2-1
CAWSATVPYNEQFF
>TRBV5-4|TRBJ1-1
CASRYTQGEAFF
>TRBV7-2|TRBJ2-3
CASSLQGWTDTQYF
>TRBV28|TRBJ2-7
CASSSGIVYEQYF
>TRBV6-5|TRBJ2-2
CASRRGVPNTGELFF
>TRBV5-1|TRBJ2-7
CASSRTQGGAHYEQYF
>TRBV18|TRBJ2-1
CASSQQGNYDNEQFF
>TRBV20-1|TRBJ2-7
CSANRDGSYEQYF
>TRBV5-8|TRBJ2-1
CASSFRRTVHEQFF
>TRBV27|TRBJ1-3
CASSPTGRGWAPGNTIYF
>TRBV7-8|TRBJ2-2
CASSLDWRNTGELFF
>TRBV2|TRBJ1-4
CASSEVDRVEKLFF
>TRBV5-1|TRBJ2-3
CASSGTNSDTQYF
>TRBV27|TRBJ1-2
CASSPQSQGIDSSYGYTF
>TRBV6-6|TRBJ1-2
CASTIYSGQLYNYGYTF
>TRBV10-1|TRBJ2-2
CASSESTRGFDAGELFF
>TRBV5-1|TRBJ1-4
CASSSQGQSNEKLFF
>TRBV19|TRBJ2-1
CASGYGVVEQFF
>TRBV6-5|TRBJ2-7
CASSFQGRYEQYF
>TRBV7-6|TRBJ2-3
CASSPRVGGTDTQYF
>TRBV5-1|TRBJ2-5
CASSSAGTGEETQYF
>TRBV18|TRBJ2-5
CASSPQSRFQETQYF
>TRBV5-1|TRBJ1-1
CASSLVAGEDEAFF
>TRBV5-6|TRBJ2-3
CASSLLGGGRTDTQYF
>TRBV20-1|TRBJ1-5
CSAPPLLGSAQPQHF
>TRBV4-2|TRBJ1-5
CASSRSLDQPQLF
>TRBV7-2|TRBJ2-7
CASSLGGDIAYEQYF